This T cell receptor (beta chain) appears in the sequencing data of a study of T cell responses to AZD1222 COVID-19 vaccine (dated by TCRdb to the early 2020s). Describing the broader study: Because spike-specific TCR depth and breadth did not differ between the two schedules, AZD1222 recipients who got a second dose at roughly 4 weeks were pooled with those who got a second dose at roughly 12 weeks. Enrollment into the trials was organized by age into subgroups of 18-55, 56-69 and 70-plus years, and those subgroups contained around 150, 28 and 57 TCR-sequenced participants, respectively. A total of 230 to 250 trial participants underwent TCR sequencing, of whom 200 to 220 had received two doses of AZD1222 and around 25 had received two doses of the MenACWY control vaccine. General findings and caveats noted by the study authors: Conclusions about previously exposed vaccinees are limited because only a handful of AZD1222 recipients were SARS-CoV-2 seropositive at baseline. After two AZD1222 doses, spike-specific TCR breadth and depth were significantly higher than at day 0 and than in MenACWY recipients. Reportedly, close to half of the unique spike-specific TCRs recognized epitopes lying outside the regions that are mutated in the B.1.351 and B.1.1.7 variants. Because no samples from the day 14 peak response were available, repertoires could be characterized only after the peak T cell response. Participants were mostly white British, with more females than males. The authors suggested clonal diversity may have been underestimated. The vaccine-associated CD4 TCRs covered the entire spike protein, and the dominant responses fell in regions 160-218 and 743-854. The 56-69-year group was small, and its depth increase did not reach significance, likely because of low power.

The CDR3 regions of human TCRbeta chains were analyzed by immunosequencing. The published analysis was carried out like this. TCRs in the repertoires were compared against a reference library of SARS-CoV-2-specific TCRs that had been generated with the MIRA antigen-specificity platform. Breadth was defined as the fraction of unique TCRs that were SARS-CoV-2-associated. Depth was defined as the fraction of total T cells that were SARS-CoV-2-associated. Using the MIRA data, each spike-specific TCR was assigned both to the spike region to which the TCR was reactive and to a CD4 or CD8 class. Log10-transformed breadth and depth values were compared by one-way ANOVA with Sidak's multiple comparisons tests. Here the immuneACCESS table is served through TCRdb, limited to in-frame sequences with V and J called. Missing clones are a known gap in these copies; in checked studies unresolved V genes cover under half, and the rest lacks a known reason. Clone size and V and J calls were adopted from that table, with D and trimming inferred from the DNA. For this sample the table gives about 130,000 clones, of which 88% were detected only once. The top ten clones comprise less than 6.5% of the sample.

With regard to this clone: The clone's antigen remains unknown. Base qualities were left out, and no much larger clone turns up one base away.

In light of the paper, this sample's time point label describes: baseline before first vaccination. The vaccinee samples were drawn from two UK trials, COV001 and COV002, one of which was a single-blind randomized controlled phase 2/3 trial testing AZD1222 (ChAdOx1 nCoV-19) in healthy adults. For TCRbeta chain sequencing, PBMC samples from trial participants were taken at day 0 and at day 28 after the second dose. CDR1 and CDR2, per the germline V gene, are SGDLS and YYNGEE. The CDR3 has 15 amino acids, counting the end cysteine and phenylalanine. The DNA shown is the 45-base CDR3, in frame from base 1. Trimming takes 4 bases from V and 6 bases from J, and the germline ends sit 18 bases apart.

The source was peripheral blood, collected on day 0 of AZD1222 vaccination. Recombination connected TRBV9 to TRBJ2-3; 7 matching bases give a weak D call of TRBD2. The receptor was derived from an adult in good health. DNA sequence: TGTGCCAGCAGCTCCCGGGGAGGGGGAGCCGATACGCAGTATTTT. It specifies CASSSRGGGADTQYF.